This T cell receptor (beta chain) originates from a study of T cell changes during pregnancy in multiple sclerosis. Produced via immunoSEQ multiplex PCR; TCRdb's table is partial and in-frame only. Of 45,000 to 55,000 clones in the sample, around 90% are singletons; the top ten hold 0.61%. The V gene's germline CDR1 is SNHLY and CDR2 FYNNEI. The length of the CDR3 is 13 residues. V was clipped by 7 bases and J by 8 bases; unmatched bases: 6. V usage is TRBV2 and J usage is TRBJ2-1, with 9 bases matching TRBD1. The material sequenced was CD4+ T cells from peripheral blood mononuclear cells, taken after pregnancy. The clonotype comes from a female donor in good health, enrolled as a control in a pregnancy study. The CDR3 DNA follows: TGTGCCAGCATCAGGGACAGGGTGGATGAGCAGTTCTTC. Translated: CASIRDRVDEQFF.